Following are 21 T cell receptor beta chains from one sample sequenced in a study of blood T cell repertoires in COVID-19. Measured with immunoSEQ multiplex PCR; TCRdb has only the in-frame clones, and not every one. The table has 250,000 to 350,000 clones, about 88% seen once; the top ten hold over 1.3%. Sequencing used peripheral blood. The source is a human donor with COVID-19, enrolled during active disease. The donor label of this sample is uncertain.

This clone turned up a few times. The V and J genes are TRBV3-1 (or the pseudogene TRBV3-2) and TRBJ2-1, with 10 bases identical to TRBD2. Unmatched junction bases numbered 3, after V lost 4 bases and J lost 3 bases. The CDR3 sequence is 15 residues long. Per the germline V gene, CDR1 is LGHDT and CDR2 is YNNKEL (reference sequence). CDR3 in DNA: TGTGCCAGCAGCCGAAGGACTAGCGGCTACAATGAGCAGTTCTTC. Protein product: CASSRRTSGYNEQFF.

CDR3 DNA sequence: TGTGCCATCAGTGGCGCCGGGACTAGCGGGAGAGAGGGGCAGTACTTC. This translates into CAISGAGTSGREGQYF. V usage is TRBV10-3 and J usage is TRBJ2-7, with 14 bases aligning to TRBD2. CDR1 ENHRY and CDR2 SYGVKD come from the germline V gene. V was pared by 4 bases and J by 9 bases, with 11 bases of the junction left unmatched. This CDR3 spans 16 amino acids.

This clone appeared once. The genes are TRBV3-1 (or the pseudogene TRBV3-2) and TRBJ2-5; 12 positions match TRBD2. Looked up from germline, CDR1 is LGHDT and CDR2 is YNNKEL (reference sequence). With 3 bases clipped from V and 5 bases from J, the junction kept 10 bases outside the gene matches. CDR3 length: 17 amino acids. The CDR3 DNA reads TGTGCCAGCAGCCACGGTCGTAGACTAGCGGGAGAGGAGACCCAGTACTTC. Amino acid sequence: CASSHGRRLAGEETQYF.

The J gene is TRBJ1-1, the V gene TRBV9; D remains unclear. Looked up from germline, CDR1 is SGDLS and CDR2 is YYNGEE. The CDR3 length is 13 residues. Trimming shortened V by 3 bases and J by 2 bases, and 8 bases separated the two germline ends. The CDR3 region is CASSARLNTEAFF. The CDR3 DNA follows: TGTGCCAGCAGCGCCCGTTTAAACACTGAAGCTTTCTTT.

The rearrangement joins TRBV6-6 to TRBJ1-3; TRBD1 might be the D (5 bases). CDR1 MNHNY and CDR2 SVGAGI come from the germline V gene (reference sequence). The CDR3 runs to 15 residues. V gave up 6 bases and J gave up 3 bases, with 15 bases separating them. The CDR3 DNA sequence: TGTGCCAGCAGCCCTGGACAAACTGGTGGAAACACCATATATTTT. Translated: CASSPGQTGGNTIYF.

This clone turned up a few times. The chain recombines TRBV4-3 with TRBJ1-2; possibly TRBD1 for D (5 bases). Germline V CDR1 and CDR2: LGHNA, YSLEER. The CDR3 has 13 residues. V was clipped by 0 bases and J by 3 bases, with 5 bases between them. The CDR3 here is CASSQDRDYGYTF. The CDR3 nucleotides are TGCGCCAGCAGCCAAGACAGGGACTATGGCTACACCTTC.

This sequence joins TRBV5-5 and TRBJ1-6; D is ambiguous. The CDR3 is 19 amino acids. Germline values: CDR1 SGHKS, CDR2 YYEKEE (reference sequence). The V end lost 2 bases, the J end lost 0 bases, and 18 bases lay between the germline ends. The CDR3 loop reads CASSLTPVDSGSYNSPLHF. The CDR3, as DNA: TGTGCCAGCAGCTTAACGCCAGTGGACTCTGGCTCCTATAATTCACCCCTCCACTTT. Variable domain in full (rest from reference TRBV5-5 and TRBJ1-6): DAGVTQSPTHLIKTRGQQVTLRCSPISGHKSVSWYQQVLGQGPQFIFQYYEKEERGRGNFPDRFSARQFPNYSSELNVNALLLGDSALYLCASSLTPVDSGSYNSPLHFGNGTRLTVT.

The J gene is TRBJ2-5, the V gene TRBV3-1 (or the pseudogene TRBV3-2), with 7 bases lining up with TRBD2. Germline V lookup: CDR1 LGHDT, CDR2 YNNKEL (reference sequence). With V trimmed by 4 bases and J by 1 base, 9 bases remained unmatched. There are 16 residues in the CDR3. The CDR3 loop reads CASSPVSGTTQETQYF. CDR3 DNA: TGTGCCAGCAGCCCCGTTTCCGGGACTACCCAAGAGACCCAGTACTTC.

This sequence joins TRBV3-1 (or the pseudogene TRBV3-2) and TRBJ2-1; 10 positions match TRBD2. Germline-derived CDR1 and CDR2 are LGHDT and YNNKEL (reference sequence). V lost 7 bases and J lost 7; bases outside the gene matches: 7. This CDR3 region has 14 residues. The CDR3 region is CASKGGLADNEQFF. The CDR3, as DNA: TGTGCCAGCAAGGGCGGACTAGCGGATAATGAGCAGTTCTTC.

V gene TRBV6-5 combines with J gene TRBJ2-3, with D tentatively TRBD2 (5 bases). Germline V gene lookup returns CDR1 MNHEY and CDR2 SVGAGI. V lost 2 bases, J lost 3 bases, and 9 bases lay in between. The CDR3 loop spans 14 amino acids. The CDR3: CASSYGWETDTQYF. The CDR3 nucleotides read TGTGCCAGCAGTTACGGGTGGGAGACAGATACGCAGTATTTT.

The chain couples TRBV11-2 to TRBJ2-3; a weak D match, TRBD2 (5 bases). The CDR3 length is 11 residues. The V end was cut by 5 bases, the J end by 14 bases, with 14 bases between. Germline V lookup: CDR1 SGHAT, CDR2 FQNNGV. The CDR3 loop reads CASSDRGPPYF. The CDR3 bases are TGTGCCAGCAGCGACCGGGGTCCCCCGTATTTT. Full variable domain (rest looked up from reference TRBV11-2 and TRBJ2-3): EAGVAQSPRYKIIEKRQSVAFWCNPISGHATLYWYQQILGQGPKLLIQFQNNGVVDDSQLPKDRFSAERLKGVDSTLKIQPAKLEDSAVYLCASSDRGPPYFGPGTRLTVL.

The rearrangement uses TRBV14 and TRBJ2-7, with TRBD2 as a possible D gene (5 bases). Germline V gene lookup returns CDR1 SGHDN and CDR2 FVKESK. V lost 9 bases, J lost 3 bases, and 15 bases lay in between. This CDR3 has 13 residues. The CDR3 coding sequence is TGTGCCAGGCGCCGGGGAAAAGGCTACGAGCAGTACTTC. Translated: CARRRGKGYEQYF.

The chain links TRBV9 to TRBJ2-1; TRBD2 matches 8 bases. The V gene's germline CDR1 is SGDLS and CDR2 YYNGEE. J lost 7 bases, V lost 5 bases, and 14 bases had no gene match. The CDR3 sequence is 16 residues long. The CDR3 sequence is CASSEKLASGRNEQFF. CDR3 nucleotide sequence: TGTGCCAGCAGTGAAAAATTGGCTAGCGGGCGGAATGAGCAGTTCTTC.

The rearrangement links TRBV27 to TRBJ2-4; 11 bases are a match to TRBD2. The J segment lost 3 bases and the V segment lost 5 bases, leaving 6 bases of the junction unmatched. The length of the CDR3 is 16 residues. CDR1 is MNHEY, CDR2 SMNVEV, per germline (reference sequence). The CDR3 sequence is CASSLAGGAVKNIQYF. The CDR3 DNA sequence: TGTGCCAGCAGTCTAGCGGGAGGAGCGGTCAAAAACATTCAGTACTTC.

The chain has TRBV29-1 and TRBJ2-3; D gene uncertain. CDR1 is SQVTM, CDR2 ANQGSEA, per germline. With 5 bases removed from V and 5 bases from J, the gap between germline ends came to 8 bases. The CDR3 is 11 residues long. The CDR3 protein is CSVQAGDTQYF. For the CDR3, the DNA is TGCAGCGTTCAAGCCGGAGATACGCAGTATTTT.

The genes are TRBV5-4 and TRBJ2-5; maybe TRBD1 (6 bases). The CDR3 consists of 14 residues. Trimming left V 1 base short and J 2 bases short, with 9 bases between. From germline, CDR1 is SGHNT and CDR2 YYREEE (reference sequence). The CDR3 reads CASSLTGIQETQYF. CDR3 sequence (DNA): TGTGCCAGCAGCTTGACAGGGATTCAAGAGACCCAGTACTTC.

This rearrangement joins TRBV10-3 to TRBJ2-7; 11 bases line up with TRBD2. CDR1 and CDR2 (germline): ENHRY, SYGVKD. This CDR3 spans 14 amino acids. V was pared by 3 bases and J by 2 bases, with 0 bases of the junction left unmatched. CDR3: CAISELAGAYEQYF. CDR3 bases: TGTGCCATCAGTGAACTAGCGGGAGCCTACGAGCAGTACTTC.

This chain joins TRBV5-5 and TRBJ1-5; 8 bases are a match to TRBD1. This CDR3 has 15 amino acids. The ends lost 3 bases at V and 2 bases at J; junction bases unmatched: 4. Looked up from germline, CDR1 is SGHKS and CDR2 is YYEKEE (reference sequence). The CDR3 sequence: CASSSDRARNQPQHF. CDR3 in DNA: TGTGCCAGCAGCTCGGACAGGGCTCGCAATCAGCCCCAGCATTTT.

The chain is built from TRBV3-1 (or the pseudogene TRBV3-2) and TRBJ1-4, with 7 nucleotides matching TRBD1. Germline lookup yields CDR1 LGHDT and CDR2 YNNKEL (reference sequence). With V trimmed by 4 bases and J by 11 bases, 10 bases remained unmatched. The CDR3 contains 14 residues. As DNA, the CDR3 is TGTGCCAGCAGCCCGACAGGGAGGTTAGAGAAACTGTTTTTT. Translation gives CASSPTGRLEKLFF.

This clone was detected only a few times. V is TRBV6-5 and J is TRBJ1-5, with a weak D call TRBD1 (5 bases). Germline V gives CDR1 MNHEY, CDR2 SVGAGI. There are 14 residues in the CDR3. V was cut by 5 bases and J by 4 bases, with 12 bases left in between. DNA of the CDR3: TGTGCCAGCAGTAAGGACATTTTTAATCAGCCCCAGCATTTT. Translated, it gives CASSKDIFNQPQHF.

The genes are TRBV15 and TRBJ2-3, with 7 bases lining up with TRBD1. The CDR3 is 16 amino acids. Germline loops: CDR1 LNHNV, CDR2 YYDKDF (reference sequence). J lost 5 bases, V lost 1 base, and 9 bases had no gene match. The CDR3 DNA reads TGTGCCACCAGCAGAGGTTTCGTAGGGGGCGAAGATACGCAGTATTTT. Its protein product is CATSRGFVGGEDTQYF. The variable domain in full, completed from reference TRBV15 and TRBJ2-3, reads DAMVIQNPRYQVTQFGKPVTLSCSQTLNHNVMYWYQQKSSQAPKLLFHYYDKDFNNEADTPDNFQSRRPNTSFCFLDIRSPGLGDTAMYLCATSRGFVGGEDTQYFGPGTRLTVL.